Listed here is a single T cell receptor (beta chain). What it binds is not known. Trimming took 7 bases from V and 3 from J, leaving 13 bases between them. Per the germline V gene, CDR1 is SNHLY and CDR2 is FYNNEI. The length of the CDR3 is 13 residues. This record comes from a study of cytomegalovirus exposure and HLA in healthy donors. The primer mix had 60 Vbeta and 13 Jbeta primers. Measured with immunoSEQ multiplex PCR; TCRdb has only the in-frame clones, and not every one. The sample has 60,000 or so clones, 77% seen once; the top ten hold over 2.5%. Study outcomes and limitations: The authors later linked a missense DCLRE1C variant to TCR beta V- and J-gene trimming.

This rearrangement joins TRBV2 to TRBJ2-7; TRBD1 might be the D (5 bases). The receptor comes from a female donor in good health and CMV-seronegative. Sequencing input: PBMCs. The CDR3 spells CASTVGRNYEQYF. CDR3 sequence (DNA): TGTGCCAGCACCGTGGGGCGAAACTACGAGCAGTACTTC.